This is a list of T cell receptor beta chains from one sample in a study of T cell responses to AZD1222 COVID-19 vaccine. Sequencing was performed with immunoSEQ multiplex PCR; in TCRdb, only in-frame clones are kept and a portion is missing. The sample includes 150,000 or so clones, about 91% of them seen just once. The specimen comprised peripheral blood, sampled on day 0 of AZD1222 vaccination. These TCRs come from an adult in good health. CDR3s include the opening cysteine and the closing phenylalanine or tryptophan. D genes are given only for firm matches. Some rows have no size entry. The others give once, few or many, or a class for an expanded clone.

D	size	V	J	CDR3	DNA
TRBD2	once	TRBV7-9	TRBJ2-7	CASSPGGWADEQYF	TGTGCCAGCAGCCCGGGAGGTTGGGCTGACGAGCAGTACTTC
TRBD1	-	TRBV7-2	TRBJ1-5	CASSLATNRGGNQPQHF	TGTGCCAGCAGCTTAGCGACTAACAGGGGTGGCAATCAGCCCCAGCATTTT
-	-	TRBV5-6	TRBJ1-5	CASSLGGWGNQPQHF	TGTGCCAGCAGCCTGGGGGGCTGGGGCAATCAGCCCCAGCATTTT
-	-	TRBV4-3	TRBJ2-1	CASSQDTRNNEQFF	TGCGCCAGCAGCCAGGATACTAGAAACAATGAGCAGTTCTTC
TRBD1	-	TRBV27	TRBJ1-6	CASSWGAGGSGSPLHF	TGTGCCAGCAGTTGGGGGGCAGGGGGATCAGGATCACCCCTCCACTTT
-	-	TRBV6-5	TRBJ1-4	CASSYLRGNVNEKLFF	TGTGCCAGCAGTTACTTGCGGGGAAACGTAAATGAAAAACTGTTTTTT
-	-	TRBV2	TRBJ2-1	CASSERGTYNEQFF	TGTGCCAGCAGTGAAAGGGGGACCTACAATGAGCAGTTCTTC
-	-	TRBV7-9	TRBJ1-5	CASSSPNQPQHF	TGTGCCAGCAGCTCCCCAAATCAGCCCCAGCATTTT
-	-	TRBV28	TRBJ1-4	CASSHRASRGEKLFF	TGTGCCAGCAGTCACAGGGCCTCGAGAGGGGAAAAACTGTTTTTT
-	-	TRBV19	TRBJ1-6	CASRFVGSPLHF	TGTGCCAGTAGATTTGTCGGCTCACCCCTCCACTTT
-	-	TRBV12-3/TRBV12-4	TRBJ1-4	CASAPEKLFF	TGTGCCAGTGCTCCTGAAAAACTGTTTTTT
-	-	TRBV5-5	TRBJ1-3	CASSFPVGGREGNTIYF	TGTGCCAGCAGCTTCCCGGTTGGGGGGCGGGAAGGAAACACCATATATTTT
TRBD1	-	TRBV7-8	TRBJ2-7	CASSYGTGGARSYEQYF	TGTGCCAGCAGCTACGGGACAGGGGGCGCCCGCTCCTACGAGCAGTACTTC
-	-	TRBV6-5	TRBJ1-1	CASSYSWSMNTEAFF	TGTGCCAGCAGTTACTCTTGGTCGATGAACACTGAAGCTTTCTTT
-	-	TRBV11-3	TRBJ2-1	CASSHRLYNEQFF	TGTGCCAGCAGCCATAGACTTTACAATGAGCAGTTCTTC
-	-	TRBV5-4	TRBJ2-1	CASRIQENPYNEQFF	TGTGCCAGCAGAATACAGGAGAATCCCTACAATGAGCAGTTCTTC
-	-	TRBV19	TRBJ2-4	CASSGTGIAKNIQYF	TGTGCCAGTAGTGGGACGGGCATAGCCAAAAACATTCAGTACTTC
-	once	TRBV7-3	TRBJ2-1	CASSPGRGLNNEQFF	TGTGCCAGCAGCCCCGGACGGGGGCTAAACAATGAGCAGTTCTTC
TRBD1	-	TRBV28	TRBJ1-4	CASIRQGRGELFF	TGTGCCAGCATTAGACAGGGGAGAGGGGAACTGTTTTTT
TRBD1	-	TRBV5-5	TRBJ1-1	CASSLAGGPTEAFF	TGTGCCAGCAGCTTGGCAGGGGGGCCGACTGAAGCTTTCTTT
-	once	TRBV7-9	TRBJ2-3	CASSHITDTQYF	TGTGCCAGCAGCCATATCACAGATACGCAGTATTTT
-	-	TRBV10-3	TRBJ2-7	CASQLSDTSSYEQYF	TGTGCCTCTCAATTATCGGACACGAGCTCCTACGAGCAGTACTTC
-	-	TRBV3-1/TRBV3-2	TRBJ1-4	CASSKRAANEKLFF	TGTGCCAGCAGCAAGAGGGCGGCTAATGAAAAACTGTTTTTT
-	-	TRBV12-3/TRBV12-4	TRBJ1-2	CASSSPGAGYTF	TGTGCCAGCAGTTCCCCTGGGGCTGGCTACACCTTC
TRBD2	-	TRBV7-3	TRBJ2-2	CASSSTTSGSPGELFF	TGTGCCAGCAGCTCCACCACTAGCGGGAGTCCCGGGGAGCTGTTTTTT
-	-	TRBV6-2/TRBV6-3	TRBJ1-5	CASSFRTVSSNQPQHF	TGTGCCAGCAGTTTCAGGACAGTATCAAGCAATCAGCCCCAGCATTTT
-	-	TRBV27	TRBJ1-1	CASSFHGLNTEAFF	TGTGCCAGCAGTTTTCACGGGTTGAACACTGAAGCTTTCTTT
-	few	TRBV2	TRBJ2-2	CASSEGSNTGELFF	TGTGCCAGCAGTGAAGGGAGTAACACCGGGGAGCTGTTTTTT
-	once	TRBV9	TRBJ1-4	CASSVDGVEKLFF	TGTGCCAGCAGCGTAGACGGGGTTGAAAAACTGTTTTTT
-	-	TRBV27	TRBJ2-5	CASSSTPSPRGQETQYF	TGTGCCAGCAGTTCCACCCCGTCTCCTCGAGGTCAAGAGACCCAGTACTTC
TRBD1	-	TRBV19	TRBJ2-5	CASSSTVGQGGETQYF	TGTGCCAGTAGTTCCACGGTGGGACAGGGAGGGGAGACCCAGTACTTC
-	-	TRBV3-1/TRBV3-2	TRBJ1-2	CASSRGSPDGYTF	TGTGCCAGCAGCCGCGGCAGTCCAGATGGCTACACCTTC
-	-	TRBV15	TRBJ2-7	CATRAWGAAYEQYF	TGTGCCACCCGGGCCTGGGGGGCGGCCTACGAGCAGTACTTC
-	-	TRBV28	TRBJ2-1	CASTSWAGGEQFF	TGTGCCAGCACCTCCTGGGCTGGCGGTGAGCAGTTCTTC
TRBD1	once	TRBV7-3	TRBJ1-3	CASSRTGGGNTIYF	TGTGCCAGCAGCCGCACAGGGGGTGGAAACACCATATATTTT
-	-	TRBV29-1	TRBJ1-2	CSIVGPNYGYTF	TGCAGCATCGTCGGGCCTAACTATGGCTACACCTTC
-	-	TRBV10-3	TRBJ2-1	CAISEGEGKQFF	TGTGCCATCAGTGAGGGCGAAGGGAAGCAGTTCTTC
TRBD1	-	TRBV5-6	TRBJ2-3	CASSFRTGLWYTDTQYF	TGTGCCAGCAGCTTCCGGACAGGGTTATGGTACACAGATACGCAGTATTTT
TRBD1	few	TRBV5-1	TRBJ1-2	CASSLPSGGGWEYGYTF	TGCGCCAGCAGCTTGCCGTCAGGGGGCGGCTGGGAATATGGCTACACCTTC
-	once	TRBV5-5	TRBJ1-4	CASSLVSVNEKLFF	TGTGCCAGCAGCTTGGTGAGCGTTAATGAAAAACTGTTTTTT
TRBD1	-	TRBV27	TRBJ1-1	CASSNRGPLNTEAFF	TGTGCCAGCAGTAACAGGGGTCCCCTGAACACTGAAGCTTTCTTT